This T cell receptor (beta chain) was sequenced in a study of cytomegalovirus exposure and HLA in healthy donors (dated by TCRdb to the late 2010s). Turning to the overall study: An earlier analysis of several hundred of the donors reported approximately 300 Gb of sequence data and more than 90 million unique TCR beta sequences from 150 million to 200 million T cells. On average, roughly 250,000 unique TCR beta nucleotide sequences were sequenced per donor among 398 genotyped donors of the cohort, with roughly 18% of those sequences being non-productive. Rather than drawing on any new phenotypic data, the later analysis identified candidate immune exposures from TCR beta sequences and the way those sequences occurred across donors. Donor age, sex, ethnicity and CMV serostatus were compiled alongside the repertoire data. Four to six DR-DQ haplotypes were handled as single units for association and clustering, since linkage in the cohort was strong. The number of donors typed differed by locus, with roughly 620-630 for A, B, C, DRB1 and DQB1, over 500 for DQA1, under 610 for DPA1, and about 450 for DPB1. High-throughput TCR immunosequencing, statistical association of individual TCRs with disease status, and machine learning were combined to predict cytomegalovirus infection status. A later genetic analysis used genome-wide SNP genotypes for about 60% of the roughly 670 donors, treating that subset as a discovery cohort. Every discovery cohort repertoire had been produced on one sequencing platform. An early release that covered 500 to 800 HLA-typed donors contained approximately 320 gigabases of sequencing data and 75 million to 100 million unique TCR sequences. Of the 350 to 450 genotyped donors, over 65% fell in the genetic ancestry cluster associated with self-reported Caucasian donors. To decide whether each TCR beta V gene segment behaved as functional or pseudogenic, an earlier analysis of some 600 of the donors relied on high-throughput TCR beta sequencing. Both class I and class II loci were covered by HLA typing, at four-digit resolution. The study aimed to test whether signatures of past pathogen exposure could be identified by cataloging public T cell receptors. Besides the first cohort of 666 subjects, a separate validation cohort made up of 95 to 150 different subjects was used. Using immunosequencing, the study profiled T cell repertoires from approximately 700 subjects and related those repertoires to cytomegalovirus serostatus. A later analysis re-analyzed previously published TCR beta repertoires from roughly 630 donors and added high-resolution HLA genotyping to study TCR occurrence patterns. The study at large found these results: About 17 rarely observed V segments, including chromosome 9 orphons, were excluded from the earlier analysis of several hundred of the donors because counts were too low. The cohort was sequenced for TCR beta chains only, and without alpha or paired-chain data the features that could be detected were limited. Assigning TCR associations to individual alleles was difficult when HLA alleles, especially DR and DQ, strongly co-occurred. According to a later analysis, most CMV-associated TCR beta chains appeared to be HLA-restricted, and the HLA associations seemed to be driven largely by CMV exposure. A cluster of highly shared sequence variants was judged likely to represent a technical artifact of the sequencing pipeline. At a false discovery rate of 0.05, a later analysis linked 16,951 TCR beta sequences to specific HLA alleles. Roughly uniform sequencing depth across donors was assumed in presence/absence analyses, although this assumption may not hold. In vitro tests confirmed that a few of the cytomegalovirus-associated TCR beta chains recognize cytomegalovirus antigens. Several of the top co-occurrence clusters appeared to be linked to parvovirus B19, influenza, CMV and Epstein-Barr virus, according to a later analysis. Correlated functional status among segregating V segments might be attributable to linkage disequilibrium, but an unknown experimental factor could not be ruled out. Across donors, most TCR sequences were observed very rarely, whereas some public TCRs were present in many individuals. In a later genetic analysis, fewer N-insertions in productive TCRs were reported among donors in an Asian-associated ancestry cluster than the approximately 670-donor mean. A later genetic analysis associated a missense DCLRE1C variant with V-gene and J-gene trimming of TCR beta chains, and an independent cohort replicated the association. Because some donors lacked HLA typing at each locus, the association tests relied only on the typed subset. Immune exposure information for the cohort was limited to CMV serostatus. An earlier analysis of several hundred of the donors showed that most TCR beta V segments appeared in productive rearrangements either about 87% or about 30% of the time, which broadly matched IMGT annotations. In a later analysis, HLA-associated TCR beta chains were found to be more clonally expanded and to have lower generation probabilities than equally common non-associated chains. The authors suggested that the approach could potentially be generalized to other disease states and immunological phenotypes. A later analysis found that TCR association rates varied across HLA loci, with DRB1 alleles showing the most associated TCRs and HLA-C alleles the fewest. The 87-base-pair reads could not distinguish some IMGT-functional V segments, including TRBV6-2 and TRBV6-3, so those segments were excluded. A total of around 150 TCR beta chains were listed by the study as associated with cytomegalovirus. The classifier was reported to diagnose cytomegalovirus status with high specificity and sensitivity in both the original cohort and the validation cohort. A further reported finding was that TCR beta sequences accurately predicted the HLA-A and HLA-B alleles for most subjects in the first cohort.

In total, around 600 healthy bone marrow donors made up the cohort. Cohort members were all nominally healthy when sampled, although unrecorded immune exposures were likely present. The donor tested CMV seronegative and was one of the 352 seronegative cohort members. A peripheral blood sample was collected from each donor, and TCR beta sequencing was performed on peripheral blood mononuclear cells. The Qiagen DNeasy Blood Extraction Kit was used to extract genomic DNA from the blood cell samples. Reading the germline V gene gives CDR1 SQVTM and CDR2 ANQGSEA. The V and J ends are trimmed by 2 bases and 4 bases, leaving 11 bases between them. Including cysteine and phenylalanine, the CDR3 has 13 amino acids. Only the CDR3 DNA stays, 39 bases, in frame from base 1. The library was prepared using the immunoSEQ multiplex PCR assay. For the multiplex PCR, a mixture combining 60 forward primers for TCR Vbeta segments and 13 reverse primers for TCR Jbeta segments was used. A multiplex PCR assay on genomic DNA amplified the CDR3 region of rearranged TCR beta genes. The amplified TCR beta libraries were sequenced on the Illumina HiSeq System as 87-base-pair reads. The source study handled its data this way. A later analysis tallied about 77 million unique TCR beta chains across the 666 repertoires, and around 12 million of those chains were shared by two or more donors. A nearest-neighbor algorithm error-corrected the raw reads and collapsed the reads into unique sequences, merging closely related sequences to remove PCR and sequencing errors. CDR3 sequences were aligned to IMGT reference sequences to assign V, D and J gene segments. Each retained sequence needed at least a six-nucleotide match to both a V gene segment and a J gene segment. Rearrangements were classified as productive when the CDR3 lacked stop codons and remained in frame with V and J, and all other rearrangements were classified as non-productive. Following IMGT convention, CDR3 was defined as the stretch from the second conserved V-encoded cysteine to the conserved J-encoded phenylalanine. In an earlier analysis of approximately 590 of the donors, sequences lacking an unambiguous match to a single V gene segment were excluded. In an earlier analysis of almost 600 of the donors, a V segment was called functional when productive rearrangements were above 56.7%, and segregating when the standard deviation between donors exceeded 5%. To diagnose cytomegalovirus status from the catalog of TCR beta chain sequences, a statistical classification framework was built. In a later analysis, V and J genes were assigned by comparing TCR nucleotide sequences against IMGT/GENE-DB human TR gene sequences. The TCRdist pipeline was used in a later analysis to assign CDR3 sequences and most-parsimonious VDJ recombination scenarios. In a later analysis, each TCR beta chain was defined by its CDR3 amino acid sequence together with its V-gene family, and reads lacking a unique V-gene family were excluded. To address suspected cross-contamination and a sequencing artifact, a later analysis removed 450 to 700 highly shared, low-generation-probability nucleotide sequences. A later analysis calculated a clonal expansion index for each public chain from normalized within-repertoire ranks of inferred template counts. In a later analysis, generation probabilities were computed using a VDJ recombination model fitted to out-of-frame rearrangements, and the results were checked against IGoR. In a later analysis, hypergeometric tests were used to score TCR-TCR, TCR-HLA and TCR-CMV co-occurrence, with a repertoire-size bias correction applied to TCR pairs. A later analysis estimated false discovery rates by permuting HLA or CMV assignments 20 times. A later analysis grouped co-occurring TCRs with DBSCAN, adding TCRdist sequence similarity when clustering within HLA-allele-positive subsets. Repertoires with fewer than 30,000 or more than 120,000 public chains were left out of co-occurrence clustering, as were about 5 repertoires with anomalous nucleotide sharing. Not all clones reach the TCRdb copy of this immuneACCESS table, which keeps in-frame sequences only. Checked studies attribute under half of the gap to unresolved V genes and leave the rest unexplained. V and J calls plus clone size are reproduced from that table; the DNA served to infer D and trimming. The sample table contains under 150,000 clones; only one count was recorded for approximately 85% of them. The top ten constitute 1.5% to 2% of the sample.

Details on this clone: Its cognate antigen has yet to be identified. No much larger clone exists at a distance of one base, and base qualities are not known.

This receptor was identified in a boy under 18 in good health and CMV-seronegative. In this chain, TRBV29-1 is recombined with TRBJ1-1, with no reliable assignment of the D segment. The source material was PBMCs. The CDR3 amino acid sequence is: CSVEPLTPTEAFF. The sequenced DNA: TGCAGCGTTGAACCCCTCACTCCCACTGAAGCTTTCTTT.